This T cell receptor beta chain came from a study of blood T cell repertoires in COVID-19. This clone was detected only a few times. TCRdb's copy holds only in-frame clones and misses some; the assay was immunoSEQ multiplex PCR. The sample comprises about 25,000 clones, over 75% of which are singletons, and approximately 61% rests with the top ten. Per the germline V gene, CDR1 is LNHDA and CDR2 is SQIVND (reference sequence). The V gene lost 3 bases and the J gene lost 4 bases, with 12 bases spanning the gap. The CDR3 runs to 14 residues. Sequenced sample: peripheral blood. V and J are TRBV19 and TRBJ1-1; D unresolved. The clonotype originates from an elderly woman with acute or convalescent COVID-19. For the CDR3, the DNA is TGTGCCAGTAGTATCCCCGTTGGGAGCACTGAAGCTTTCTTT. Translating it yields CASSIPVGSTEAFF.